This is a list of T cell receptor beta chains from one sample in a study of cytomegalovirus exposure and HLA in healthy donors. TCRdb's copy holds only in-frame clones and misses some; the assay was immunoSEQ multiplex PCR. The sample lists 100,000 to 150,000 clones; about 80% were seen once. Source material: PBMCs. These TCRs come from a man aged 25-45 years in good health and CMV-seronegative. Each CDR3 is given with its conserved first and last residue. The D gene is left open where the match is weak. Clone size, where shown, is once, few, many, or a class for clones that have expanded.

CDR3nt,CDR3aa,abundance,v_gene,j_gene,d_gene
TGTGCCAGCCAACGACAGTCAGGCAACTATGGCTACACCTTC,CASQRQSGNYGYTF,few,TRBV27,TRBJ1-2,-
TGTGCCTGGTGCAGGGGGCTTTCCTACGAGCAGTACTTC,CAWCRGLSYEQYF,once,TRBV30,TRBJ2-7,TRBD1
TGTTCCAGCAGCTTGGGGGGAGTGGGGGGCTACACCTTC,CSSSLGGVGGYTF,-,TRBV7-9,TRBJ1-2,-
TGTGCCAGCAGCCCTAACTACGAGCAGTACTTC,CASSPNYEQYF,few,TRBV2,TRBJ2-7,-
TGTGCCAGTAGTCAGCTGAATGAGGAGTTCTTC,CASSQLNEEFF,-,TRBV19,TRBJ2-1,-
TGTGCCAGCAGCTTGCTAGCGGGAGGGCCGGCGGTTTCGGATACGCAGTATTTT,CASSLLAGGPAVSDTQYF,-,TRBV11-2,TRBJ2-3,TRBD2
TGTGCCAGCAGTGGCGGGACTGGGCTCCCTGGGGCCAACGTCCTGACTTTC,CASSGGTGLPGANVLTF,-,TRBV6-1,TRBJ2-6,-
TGTGCCAGTAGTATCGGGAGCGGGCCTAAGAATGAGCAGTTCTTC,CASSIGSGPKNEQFF,-,TRBV19,TRBJ2-1,-
TGTGCCAGCAGCTTACAGGGATCTGGAAACACCATATATTTT,CASSLQGSGNTIYF,-,TRBV5-4,TRBJ1-3,-
TGTGCCAGCAGCTCTCGGACTAGCGGGGGGGCCGCTACGCAGTATTTT,CASSSRTSGGAATQYF,-,TRBV7-2,TRBJ2-3,TRBD2
TGTGCCAGCAGCCCCGACAGGGGGGGAACCGGGGAGCTGTTTTTT,CASSPDRGGTGELFF,few,TRBV5-6,TRBJ2-2,TRBD1
TGTGCCACTTCGGGGGGCAATCGGCCCCAGCATTTT,CATSGGNRPQHF,-,TRBV15,TRBJ1-5,-
TGCAGCGCCCGGGGAGGAAGGGGTTCTAGCACAGATACGCAGTATTTT,CSARGGRGSSTDTQYF,-,TRBV29-1,TRBJ2-3,-
TGTGCCAGCAGTTTGACAGGGGACTATGGCTACACCTTC,CASSLTGDYGYTF,-,TRBV2,TRBJ1-2,TRBD1
TGTGCCAGCAAGGGCAGGGGGACTGTTAAACTGTTTTTT,CASKGRGTVKLFF,once,TRBV27,TRBJ1-4,TRBD1
TGTGCCTGGAAAAAACAGGGGGCAACTAATGAAAAACTGTTTTTT,CAWKKQGATNEKLFF,once,TRBV30,TRBJ1-4,TRBD1
TGTGCCAGCAGCGTAGGTGGCACCTTCACAGATACGCAGTATTTT,CASSVGGTFTDTQYF,once,TRBV9,TRBJ2-3,-
TGTGCCACCAGCAGGGACTATAGTGCCGGGGAGCTGTTTTTT,CATSRDYSAGELFF,-,TRBV15,TRBJ2-2,-
TGCAGTGCCCGGGACAGCTACGAGCAGTACTTC,CSARDSYEQYF,-,TRBV20-1,TRBJ2-7,TRBD1
TGTGCCAGCAGCGACCGGGACAGGGGGGAGACCCAGTACTTC,CASSDRDRGETQYF,-,TRBV5-6,TRBJ2-5,TRBD1
TGTGCCAGCAGCTCCCGGACAGGGACCTACGAGCAGTACTTC,CASSSRTGTYEQYF,-,TRBV5-4,TRBJ2-7,TRBD1
TGTGCCAGCAGTTTTGGACAGGGGTCCACCGGGGAGCTGTTTTTT,CASSFGQGSTGELFF,few,TRBV27,TRBJ2-2,TRBD1
TGTGTCAGCTCCATAGCGGGCTCCTACGAGCAGTACTTC,CVSSIAGSYEQYF,-,TRBV2,TRBJ2-7,TRBD2
TGTGCCAGTAGTCCGAGGGGGCCAACTGAAGCTTTCTTT,CASSPRGPTEAFF,-,TRBV19,TRBJ1-1,TRBD1
TGCGCCAGCAGCAGGACAGGGGTGAACACTGAAGCTTTCTTT,CASSRTGVNTEAFF,few,TRBV5-1,TRBJ1-1,TRBD1
TGCGCCAGTTTTAGCGGGGGGGCTGGAGATACGCAGTATTTT,CASFSGGAGDTQYF,-,TRBV5-1,TRBJ2-3,TRBD2
TGTGCCTGGAAACTGGCAGGGGGTAACATTCAGTACTTC,CAWKLAGGNIQYF,-,TRBV30,TRBJ2-4,TRBD1
TGTGCCAGCAGCTTATTCGGGACAGGGGCACAGCCCCAGCATTTT,CASSLFGTGAQPQHF,-,TRBV11-2,TRBJ1-5,TRBD1
TGTGCCAGCAGCCAGCGGGGGAGAGGCGCAGATACGCAGTATTTT,CASSQRGRGADTQYF,-,TRBV5-4,TRBJ2-3,TRBD2
TGTGCCAGCTTCTTCGGAGCCAGCATGAGCACTGAAGCTTTCTTT,CASFFGASMSTEAFF,-,TRBV5-4,TRBJ1-1,-
TGTGCCAGCAGCTCGACAGGGCTGAATGAGCAGTTCTTC,CASSSTGLNEQFF,once,TRBV7-9,TRBJ2-1,TRBD1
TGTGCCAGTAGTCGAGGCGGGACAGGTCAGTTTCAGCCCCAGCATTTT,CASSRGGTGQFQPQHF,-,TRBV19,TRBJ1-5,TRBD1
TGTGCCAGCAGAGGGGACAGGGTTGCTGAAGCTTTCTTT,CASRGDRVAEAFF,-,TRBV6-1,TRBJ1-1,TRBD1
TGTGCCAGCAGTTACCCTGGGGCGAACACTGAAGCTTTCTTT,CASSYPGANTEAFF,-,TRBV6-5,TRBJ1-1,-
TGCGCCAGCAGCATTGGACAGGGACTGGGAAGTGGCTACACCTTC,CASSIGQGLGSGYTF,-,TRBV5-1,TRBJ1-2,TRBD1
TGTGCCAGTAGTGACAGGTACGAGCAGTACTTC,CASSDRYEQYF,-,TRBV19,TRBJ2-7,-
TGTGCCAGCAGCCCCGCTGGAGGTTCTAATCAGCCCCAGCATTTT,CASSPAGGSNQPQHF,-,TRBV7-9,TRBJ1-5,-
TGTGCCAGCAGCTTGGAGGCGGGAGCAGATACGCAGTATTTT,CASSLEAGADTQYF,-,TRBV5-4,TRBJ2-3,TRBD2
TGTGCCAGCAGCCGGGGACTAGCGGGAGTAGGGGCAGATACGCAGTATTTT,CASSRGLAGVGADTQYF,few,TRBV7-7,TRBJ2-3,TRBD2
TGTGCCAGCAGTGAACCGGGACAGGGGAATCGTGGCTACACCTTC,CASSEPGQGNRGYTF,-,TRBV6-1,TRBJ1-2,TRBD1
TGTGCCAGCAGTCTAGGGAGCGGGGGGCACACCTACGAGCAGTACTTC,CASSLGSGGHTYEQYF,once,TRBV7-6,TRBJ2-7,TRBD2
TGTGCCAGCATTCTAGCAAGCTCCTATAATTCACCCCTCCACTTT,CASILASSYNSPLHF,-,TRBV2,TRBJ1-6,-
TGTGCCAGCAGCCAAGTACGTCAGGGGGCTCGAGGCACTGAAGCTTTCTTT,CASSQVRQGARGTEAFF,-,TRBV4-2,TRBJ1-1,TRBD1
TGTGCCAGCAGAAGACAGGGGGCGCGACAGGGCAGGACTAATGAAAAACTGTTTTTT,CASRRQGARQGRTNEKLFF,-,TRBV7-8,TRBJ1-4,TRBD1